This T cell receptor beta chain was retrieved from a study of OX40 agonist ivuxolimab in advanced cancers. The data were produced by immunoSEQ multiplex PCR, yet TCRdb's version contains in-frame clones alone and is incomplete. The repertoire holds under 80,000 clones, with about 88% as singletons. CDR1 and CDR2 (germline): MNHNY, SVGAGI (reference sequence). V was clipped by 7 bases and J by 5 bases; unmatched bases: 10. The CDR3 runs to 14 residues. This sample comprised CD4+ or CD8+ T cells sorted from blood, obtained in a trial of the OX40 agonist ivuxolimab. The receptor's source is an adult with an advanced solid tumor such as melanoma, head and neck, liver or kidney cancer. J is TRBJ1-2 and V is TRBV6-6; TRBD1 agrees at 7 bases. CDR3 in DNA: TGTGCCAGCACCCAATCACCACAGGGGTATGGCTACACCTTC. It is translated as CASTQSPQGYGYTF.